This TCR beta chain was observed in a study of CD8+ T cells in alopecia areata. The CDR3 sequence is 14 residues long. Per germline, CDR1 SQVTM and CDR2 ANQGSEA. Trimming cost V 6 bases and J 4 bases; bases outside gene matches: 3. Investigators sorted PBMCs to obtain both CD4+ and CD8+ T cells. RNA, once extracted, was reverse transcribed into cDNA for use as the sequencing template. Sequenced by immunoSEQ multiplex PCR; TCRdb stores in-frame clones only, minus some. The table shows about 180,000 clones, with 63% occurring only once. The table lists this clone with a few counts. The TCR sequence derives from a human donor with alopecia areata. The chain links TRBV29-1 to TRBJ2-3; 14 nucleotides line up with TRBD2. The sample was CD4+ T cells sorted from blood, taken at week 0. CDR3 loop: CSVATSGGADTQYF. CDR3 bases: TGCAGCGTCGCGACTAGCGGGGGGGCAGATACGCAGTATTTT.